The rows below give T cell receptor beta chains drawn from one sample of a study of T-cell reconstitution after alpha-beta-depleted transplantation in children. TCRdb recomputed calls from the PCR reads with MiXCR, one row per CDR3 protein. The table has 490,000 or so distinct CDR3 sequences, about 12% seen once; the top ten hold under 7%. The source was PBMCs from the stem cell graft donor, collected from the stem cell graft. The source of these receptors is a human donor who donated a stem cell graft to a child with combined immunodeficiency. The CDR3 runs from the conserved cysteine through the conserved F or W. A D gene is named only where the DNA matches it firmly. A clone size is listed for some rows: how often the clone was seen (once, few, many), or a class if it is expanded.

TRBV5-1	TRBJ2-7	many	.	CASSLVQGFGEQYF	TGCGCCAGCAGCTTGGTACAGGGTTTCGGGGAGCAGTACTTC
TRBV28	TRBJ2-5	many	TRBD1	CASSLSYEIGQGRETQYF	TGTGCCAGCAGTTTATCGTACGAGATAGGACAGGGAAGGGAGACCCAGTACTTC
TRBV27	TRBJ1-1	few	.	CASSLDSRTEAFF	TGTGCCAGCAGTCTCGACAGTCGCACTGAAGCTTTCTTT
TRBV28	TRBJ1-5	few	.	CASSYPPGSLNQPQHF	TGTGCCAGCAGTTACCCCCCAGGGTCCCTCAATCAGCCCCAGCATTTT
TRBV7-2	TRBJ2-4	few	TRBD2	CASSLGLAGSWIQYF	TGTGCCAGCAGCCTGGGACTAGCGGGGTCATGGATTCAGTACTTC
TRBV29-1	TRBJ1-2	many	.	CSVEDGGGVGYTF	TGCAGCGTTGAAGATGGGGGGGGCGTTGGCTACACCTTC
TRBV2	TRBJ2-7	many	.	CASSDRLINYEQYF	TGTGCCAGCAGTGATCGGCTCATCAACTACGAGCAGTACTTC
TRBV12-3/TRBV12-4	TRBJ2-4	few	TRBD1	CASSLGQGSKNIQYF	TGTGCCAGCAGCCTGGGACAGGGGTCCAAAAACATTCAGTACTTC
TRBV20-1	TRBJ2-7	many	.	CSARDETDEQYF	TGCAGTGCTAGAGATGAGACTGACGAGCAGTACTTC
TRBV12-3/TRBV12-4	TRBJ2-1	few	TRBD2	CASSFRLAGSYNEQFF	TGTGCCAGCAGTTTTAGACTAGCGGGAAGCTACAATGAGCAGTTCTTC
TRBV10-3	TRBJ2-2	.	.	CAISVDSRGTGELFF	TGTGCCATCAGTGTAGACAGTCGGGGCACCGGGGAGCTGTTTTTT
TRBV7-9	TRBJ2-5	.	.	CASSSRGSGQETQYF	TGTGCCAGCAGCTCCCGAGGTAGCGGACAAGAGACCCAGTACTTC
TRBV7-6	TRBJ2-3	.	.	CASSLRRGGNTQYF	TGTGCCAGCAGCCTCCGCAGGGGTGGAAATACGCAGTATTTT
TRBV29-1	TRBJ2-7	.	.	CSVVTGGDYEQYF	TGCAGCGTGGTGACGGGTGGGGATTACGAGCAGTACTTC
TRBV6-2/TRBV6-3	TRBJ1-1	.	.	CASSYEASVWNTEAFF	TGTGCCAGCAGTTACGAGGCTTCGGTTTGGAACACTGAAGCTTTCTTT
TRBV6-1	TRBJ2-1	few	TRBD2	CASSPGLAGEVSYNEQFF	TGTGCCAGCAGTCCGGGACTAGCGGGAGAGGTATCCTACAATGAGCAGTTCTTC
TRBV6-6	TRBJ2-7	few	TRBD2	CASTWGGPYEQYF	TGTGCCAGCACCTGGGGGGGTCCCTACGAGCAGTACTTC
TRBV7-2	TRBJ2-1	many	.	CASSSNRGLSYNEQFF	TGTGCCAGCAGCTCAAACCGGGGGCTCTCCTACAATGAGCAGTTCTTC
TRBV12-3/TRBV12-4	TRBJ1-5	many	.	CASSLEGRPQHF	TGTGCCAGCAGTTTGGAGGGTCGGCCCCAGCATTTT
TRBV6-1	TRBJ2-5	.	TRBD2	CASRRLAGGRGETQYF	TGTGCCAGCAGAAGACTAGCGGGGGGGCGCGGAGAGACCCAGTACTTC
TRBV7-2	TRBJ1-5	few	TRBD1	CASSWDREGQPQHF	TGTGCCAGCAGCTGGGACAGGGAAGGGCAGCCCCAGCATTTT
TRBV5-5	TRBJ2-6	many	.	CASSFLGSGANVLTF	TGTGCCAGCAGCTTCTTGGGGTCTGGGGCCAACGTCCTGACTTTC
TRBV30	TRBJ2-2	many	TRBD2	CAWSRLANTGELFF	TGTGCCTGGAGTCGACTAGCTAACACCGGGGAGCTGTTTTTT
TRBV11-2	TRBJ2-7	.	.	CASSIFREDYEQYF	TGTGCCAGCAGCATTTTCAGGGAGGACTACGAGCAGTACTTC
TRBV7-9	TRBJ2-1	.	.	CASSLEGSGQFF	TGTGCCAGCAGCTTAGAAGGATCTGGGCAGTTCTTC
TRBV12-3/TRBV12-4	TRBJ2-1	many	TRBD2	CASSSREAGVINEQFF	TGTGCCAGCAGCTCCCGAGAAGCGGGAGTTATAAATGAGCAGTTCTTC
TRBV5-1	TRBJ2-2	few	.	CASSPDGQFPGELFF	TGCGCCAGCAGCCCCGATGGACAGTTTCCCGGGGAGCTGTTTTTT
TRBV24-1	TRBJ2-1	many	TRBD2	CAIAGGSYNEQFF	TGTGCCATTGCGGGGGGTTCTTACAATGAGCAGTTCTTC
TRBV7-2	TRBJ2-1	.	.	CASSLVHQPMNEQFF	TGTGCCAGCAGCTTAGTTCACCAGCCGATGAATGAGCAGTTCTTC
TRBV12-3/TRBV12-4	TRBJ2-7	many	TRBD1	CASSTPGTGAYEQYF	TGTGCCAGCAGTACCCCAGGGACAGGGGCGTACGAGCAGTACTTC
TRBV7-9	TRBJ2-1	few	.	CASSPKAHEQFF	TGTGCCAGCAGCCCAAAGGCGCATGAGCAGTTCTTC
TRBV30	TRBJ1-1	many	.	CAWRSEMNTEAFF	TGTGCCTGGAGATCGGAGATGAACACTGAAGCTTTCTTT
TRBV6-1	TRBJ2-5	.	TRBD2	CASSDVIAGGPETQYF	TGTGCCAGCAGTGATGTGATAGCGGGGGGGCCGGAGACCCAGTACTTC
TRBV12-3/TRBV12-4	TRBJ2-7	few	.	CASILAYEQYF	TGTGCCAGCATATTGGCCTACGAGCAGTACTTC
TRBV20-1	TRBJ2-7	.	TRBD2	CSARVRGAGEQYF	TGCAGTGCTAGAGTGCGGGGGGCCGGTGAGCAGTACTTC
TRBV25-1	TRBJ2-7	many	TRBD2	CASSDRDYVHEQYF	TGTGCCAGCAGCGACCGGGACTACGTTCACGAGCAGTACTTC
TRBV5-6	TRBJ2-3	.	TRBD2	CASSLKLAGVDTQYF	TGTGCCAGCAGCCTGAAACTAGCGGGAGTTGATACGCAGTATTTT
TRBV6-4	TRBJ2-3	.	TRBD1	CASSQTGEGGDTQYF	TGTGCCAGCAGTCAAACAGGGGAAGGGGGAGATACGCAGTATTTT
TRBV4-3	TRBJ2-3	.	.	CASSRGVGNTDTQYF	TGCGCCAGCAGCCGCGGAGTTGGAAACACAGATACGCAGTATTTT
TRBV6-1	TRBJ2-1	many	TRBD1	CASKAGTGLESSYNEQFF	TGTGCCAGCAAGGCCGGGACAGGGCTTGAGAGCTCCTACAATGAGCAGTTCTTC
TRBV10-3	TRBJ2-7	many	.	CAISDSTLTYEQYF	TGTGCCATCAGCGACAGTACTCTTACCTACGAGCAGTACTTC
TRBV12-3/TRBV12-4	TRBJ2-3	.	.	CASSLYVADTQYF	TGTGCCAGCAGTTTATATGTTGCAGATACGCAGTATTTT
TRBV6-2/TRBV6-3	TRBJ2-4	.	.	CASSYSYRAAKNIQYF	TGTGCCAGCAGTTACTCGTACAGAGCAGCCAAAAACATTCAGTACTTC
TRBV11-3	TRBJ2-1	few	.	CASSRTAAYNEQFF	TGTGCCAGCAGTAGGACAGCGGCCTACAATGAGCAGTTCTTC
TRBV7-3	TRBJ2-3	few	TRBD2	CASSKLAGGSDTQYF	TGTGCCAGCAGCAAACTAGCGGGAGGTTCAGATACGCAGTATTTT
TRBV6-2/TRBV6-3	TRBJ2-3	.	TRBD2	CASSYFSSGRAPDTQYF	TGTGCCAGCAGTTACTTTTCTAGCGGGAGGGCCCCAGATACGCAGTATTTT
TRBV12-3/TRBV12-4	TRBJ1-5	few	.	CASSWGTGRGQPQHF	TGTGCCAGCAGTTGGGGGACCGGGAGGGGACAGCCCCAGCATTTT
TRBV9	TRBJ2-7	.	.	CASSEGAGQTYEQYF	TGTGCCAGCAGCGAGGGGGCGGGACAGACCTACGAGCAGTACTTC
TRBV7-3	TRBJ1-6	.	.	CASSSTAQSPLHF	TGTGCCAGCAGCTCAACGGCGCAGTCACCCCTCCACTTT
TRBV11-3	TRBJ2-7	few	.	CASSSGQHEQYF	TGTGCCAGCAGTTCCGGACAGCACGAGCAGTACTTC
TRBV5-1	TRBJ2-7	many	TRBD1	CASSLGAVSGTGTYEQYF	TGCGCCAGCAGCTTGGGCGCCGTATCCGGGACAGGGACCTACGAGCAGTACTTC
TRBV15	TRBJ1-5	many	.	CATSQNNQPQHF	TGTGCCACCAGCCAGAACAATCAGCCCCAGCATTTT
TRBV11-1	TRBJ2-7	few	TRBD2	CASSSGTSGVSYEQYF	TGTGCCAGCAGTTCCGGGACTAGCGGGGTCTCCTACGAGCAGTACTTC
TRBV5-1	TRBJ2-1	many	TRBD2	CASSLATSGSYNEQFF	TGCGCCAGCAGCTTGGCCACTAGCGGGAGCTACAATGAGCAGTTCTTC
TRBV5-1	TRBJ2-7	few	TRBD2	CASRRTSGDISEQYF	TGCGCCAGCAGGCGGACTAGCGGAGACATCAGCGAGCAGTACTTC
TRBV9	TRBJ1-5	few	.	CASSVDLADQPQHF	TGTGCCAGCAGCGTAGACCTTGCGGACCAGCCCCAGCATTTT
TRBV29-1	TRBJ2-7	few	TRBD2	CSVDGLAGVYEQYF	TGCAGCGTTGACGGACTAGCGGGAGTCTACGAGCAGTACTTC
TRBV6-5	TRBJ2-7	few	TRBD1	CASSNLPGQGPLEQYF	TGTGCCAGCAGTAACTTACCGGGACAGGGGCCTTTGGAGCAGTACTTC
TRBV4-3	TRBJ2-3	many	TRBD1	CASSQGTGGTDTQYF	TGTGCCAGCAGCCAAGGGACAGGGGGCACAGATACGCAGTATTTT
TRBV10-3	TRBJ2-7	.	.	CAISEGREQYF	TGTGCCATCAGTGAAGGGAGGGAGCAGTACTTC